The clone carrying this T cell receptor (beta chain) was recorded a few times. Its antigen is unidentified. The sample originates from a study of T-cell memory formation after mild COVID-19. Employing constant-segment primers, 5'RACE generated TCR alpha and TCR beta cDNA libraries bearing sample barcodes and UMIs. TCRdb redid the calling of the 5' RACE reads with MiXCR, one entry per CDR3 protein. The table includes almost 550,000 distinct CDR3 sequences, roughly 21% detected once. Regarding the study as a whole: Researchers found some responding clones in pre-infection memory, a sign that cross-reactive memory joined. CD4+ contracting clones were found mainly in CM and EM, and CD8+ ones in EMRA.

CDR1 is MGHDK and CDR2 is SYGVNS in the germline V gene. With V trimmed by 3 bases and J by 3 bases, 3 bases remained unmatched. This CDR3 has 14 amino acids. This TCR came from an adult woman who had mild COVID-19 (a few samples of this study predate the infection). Cell type and time point are not known. The rearrangement uses TRBV25-1 and TRBJ2-7; TRBD2 matches at 9 bases. Material for sequencing was PBMCs or a T cell subset sorted from them (not recorded which). The CDR3 spells CASSEAGGFYEQYF. Written as DNA, the CDR3 is TGTGCCAGCAGTGAGGCGGGGGGGTTCTACGAGCAGTACTTC.